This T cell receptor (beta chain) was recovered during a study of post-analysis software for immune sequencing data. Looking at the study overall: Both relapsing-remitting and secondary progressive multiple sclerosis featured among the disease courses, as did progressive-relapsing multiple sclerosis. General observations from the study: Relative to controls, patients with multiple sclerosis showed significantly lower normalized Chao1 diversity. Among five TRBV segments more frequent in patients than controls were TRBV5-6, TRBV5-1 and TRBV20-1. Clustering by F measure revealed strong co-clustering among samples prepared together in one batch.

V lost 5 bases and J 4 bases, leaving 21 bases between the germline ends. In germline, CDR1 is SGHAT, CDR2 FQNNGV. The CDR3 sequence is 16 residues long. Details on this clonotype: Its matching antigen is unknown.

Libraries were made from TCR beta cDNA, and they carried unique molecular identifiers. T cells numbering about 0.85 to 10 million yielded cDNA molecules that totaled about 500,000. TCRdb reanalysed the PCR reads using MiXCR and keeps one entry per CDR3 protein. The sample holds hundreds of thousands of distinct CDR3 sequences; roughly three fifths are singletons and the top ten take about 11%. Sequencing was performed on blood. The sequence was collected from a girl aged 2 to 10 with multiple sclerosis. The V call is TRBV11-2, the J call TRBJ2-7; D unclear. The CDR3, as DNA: TGTGCCAGCAGCCTACGCCGGGCCCCACGAAAATACGAGCAGTACTTC. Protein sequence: CASSLRRAPRKYEQYF.